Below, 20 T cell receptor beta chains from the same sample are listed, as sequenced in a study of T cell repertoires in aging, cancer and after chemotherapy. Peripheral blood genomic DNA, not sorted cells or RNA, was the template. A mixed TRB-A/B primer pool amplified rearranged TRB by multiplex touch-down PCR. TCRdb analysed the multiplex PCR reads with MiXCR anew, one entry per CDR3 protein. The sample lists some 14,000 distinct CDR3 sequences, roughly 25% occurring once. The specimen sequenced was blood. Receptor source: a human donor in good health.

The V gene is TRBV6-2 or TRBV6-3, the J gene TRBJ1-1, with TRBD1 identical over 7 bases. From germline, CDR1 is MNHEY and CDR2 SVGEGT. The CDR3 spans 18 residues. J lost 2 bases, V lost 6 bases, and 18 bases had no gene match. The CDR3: CASSPPTTGSLFNTEAFF. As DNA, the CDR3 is TGTGCCAGCAGCCCACCAACGACAGGGAGCCTTTTCAACACTGAAGCTTTCTTT.

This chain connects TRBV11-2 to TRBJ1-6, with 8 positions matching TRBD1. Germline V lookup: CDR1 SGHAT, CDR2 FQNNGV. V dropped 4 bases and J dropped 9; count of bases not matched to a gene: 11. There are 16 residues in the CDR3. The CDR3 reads CASSSDRGATTSPLHF. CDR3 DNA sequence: TGTGCCAGCAGCTCTGACAGGGGCGCGACAACTTCACCCCTCCACTTT.

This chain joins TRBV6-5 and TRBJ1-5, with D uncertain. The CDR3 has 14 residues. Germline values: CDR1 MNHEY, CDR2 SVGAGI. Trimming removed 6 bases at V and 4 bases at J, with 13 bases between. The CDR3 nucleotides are TGTGCCAGCAGACCCGGTCCCTTTAATCAGCCCCAGCATTTT. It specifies CASRPGPFNQPQHF.

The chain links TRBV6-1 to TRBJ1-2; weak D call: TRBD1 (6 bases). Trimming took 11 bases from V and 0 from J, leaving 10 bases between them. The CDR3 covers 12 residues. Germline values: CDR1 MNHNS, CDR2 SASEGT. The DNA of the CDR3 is TGTGCCGAACGGGACACTAACTATGGCTACACCTTC. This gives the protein CAERDTNYGYTF.

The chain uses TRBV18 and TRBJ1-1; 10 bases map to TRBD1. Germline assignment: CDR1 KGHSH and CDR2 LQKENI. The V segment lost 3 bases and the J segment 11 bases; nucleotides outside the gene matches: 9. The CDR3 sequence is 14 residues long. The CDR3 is CASSPTGGAISAFF. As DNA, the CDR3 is TGTGCCAGCTCACCGACAGGGGGCGCAATTTCGGCTTTCTTT.

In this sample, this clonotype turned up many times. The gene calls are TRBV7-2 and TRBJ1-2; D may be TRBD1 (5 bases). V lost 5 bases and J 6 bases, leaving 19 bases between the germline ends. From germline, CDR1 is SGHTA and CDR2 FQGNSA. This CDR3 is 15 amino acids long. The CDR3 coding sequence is TGTGCCAGCAGCCCTACTTTTGACAGCCTGCATGGCTACACCTTC. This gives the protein CASSPTFDSLHGYTF.

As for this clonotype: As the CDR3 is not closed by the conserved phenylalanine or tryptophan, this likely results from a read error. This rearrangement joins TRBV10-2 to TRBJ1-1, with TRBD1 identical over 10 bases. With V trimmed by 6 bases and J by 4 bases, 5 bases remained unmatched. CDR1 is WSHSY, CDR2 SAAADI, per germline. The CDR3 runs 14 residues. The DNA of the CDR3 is TGCGCCAGCAGCCCGACAGGGGGCGGCACTGAAGCTTTCTTA. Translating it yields CASSPTGGGTEAFL.

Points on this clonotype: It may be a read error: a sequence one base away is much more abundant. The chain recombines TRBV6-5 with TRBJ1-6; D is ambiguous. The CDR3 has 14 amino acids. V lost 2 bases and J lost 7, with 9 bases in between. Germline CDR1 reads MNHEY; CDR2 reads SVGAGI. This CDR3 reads CASSYVQVNSPLHF. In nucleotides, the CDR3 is TGTGCCAGCAGTTACGTTCAGGTGAATTCACCCCTCCACTTT.

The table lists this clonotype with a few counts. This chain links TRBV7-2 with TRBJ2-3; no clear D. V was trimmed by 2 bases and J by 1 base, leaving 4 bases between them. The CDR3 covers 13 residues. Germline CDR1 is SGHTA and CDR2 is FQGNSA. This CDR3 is CASSLRRTDTQYF. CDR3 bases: TGTGCCAGCAGCTTACGCCGCACAGATACGCAGTATTTT.

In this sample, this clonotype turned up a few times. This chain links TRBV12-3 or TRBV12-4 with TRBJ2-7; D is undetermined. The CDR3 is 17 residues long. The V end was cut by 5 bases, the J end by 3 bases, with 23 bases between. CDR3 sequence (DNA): TGTGCCAGCAGTATAGGGATTAGGTCCCCGCGAAACTACGAGCAGTACTTC. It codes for CASSIGIRSPRNYEQYF.

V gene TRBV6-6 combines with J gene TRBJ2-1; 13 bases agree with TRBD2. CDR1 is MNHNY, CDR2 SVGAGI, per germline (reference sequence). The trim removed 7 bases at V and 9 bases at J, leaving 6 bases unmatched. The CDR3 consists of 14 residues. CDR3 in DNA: TGTGCCAGCAAGGGACTAGCGGGGATTCTTGAGCAGTTCTTC. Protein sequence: CASKGLAGILEQFF.

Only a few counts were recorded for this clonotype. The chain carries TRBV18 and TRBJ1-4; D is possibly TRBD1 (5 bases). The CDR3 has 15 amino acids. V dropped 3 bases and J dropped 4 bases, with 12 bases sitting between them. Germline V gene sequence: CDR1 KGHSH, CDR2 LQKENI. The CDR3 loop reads CASSPRQGNNEKLFF. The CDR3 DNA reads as TGTGCCAGCTCACCTCGGCAGGGCAATAATGAAAAACTGTTTTTT.

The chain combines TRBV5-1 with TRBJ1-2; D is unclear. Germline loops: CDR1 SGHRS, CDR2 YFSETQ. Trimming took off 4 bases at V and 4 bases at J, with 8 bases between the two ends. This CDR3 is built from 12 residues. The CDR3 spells CASSREPYGYTF. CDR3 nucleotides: TGCGCCAGCAGCCGGGAACCCTATGGCTACACCTTC.

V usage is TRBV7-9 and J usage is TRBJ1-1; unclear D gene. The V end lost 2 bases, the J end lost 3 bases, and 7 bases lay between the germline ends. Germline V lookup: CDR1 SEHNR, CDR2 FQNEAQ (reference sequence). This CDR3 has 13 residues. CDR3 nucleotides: TGTGCCAGCAGCTTATGGGCGGACACTGAAGCTTTCTTT. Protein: CASSLWADTEAFF.

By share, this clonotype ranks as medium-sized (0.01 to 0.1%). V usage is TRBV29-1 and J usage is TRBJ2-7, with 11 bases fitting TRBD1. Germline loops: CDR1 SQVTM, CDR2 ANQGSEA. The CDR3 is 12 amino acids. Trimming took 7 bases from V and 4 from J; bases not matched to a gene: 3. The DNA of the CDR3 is TGCAGCGCCGGACAGGGGGCGTACGAGCAGTACTTC. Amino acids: CSAGQGAYEQYF.

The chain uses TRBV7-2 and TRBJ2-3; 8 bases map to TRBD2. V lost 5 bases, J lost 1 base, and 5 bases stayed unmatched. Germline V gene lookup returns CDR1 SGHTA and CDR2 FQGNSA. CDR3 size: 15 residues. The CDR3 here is CASSTRLARTDTQYF. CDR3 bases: TGTGCCAGCAGCACGAGACTAGCGCGCACAGATACGCAGTATTTT. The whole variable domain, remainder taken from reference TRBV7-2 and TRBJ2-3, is GAGVSQSPSNKVTEKGKDVELRCDPISGHTALYWYRQSLGQGLEFLIYFQGNSAPDKSGLPSDRFSAERTGGSVSTLTIQRTQQEDSAVYLCASSTRLARTDTQYFGPGTRLTVL.

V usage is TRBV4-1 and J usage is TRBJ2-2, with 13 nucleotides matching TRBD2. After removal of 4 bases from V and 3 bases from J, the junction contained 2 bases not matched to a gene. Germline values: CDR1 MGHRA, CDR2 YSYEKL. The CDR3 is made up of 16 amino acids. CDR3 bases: TGCGCCAGCAGCCTGGGACTAGCGGGGTACACCGGGGAGCTGTTTTTT. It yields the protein CASSLGLAGYTGELFF.

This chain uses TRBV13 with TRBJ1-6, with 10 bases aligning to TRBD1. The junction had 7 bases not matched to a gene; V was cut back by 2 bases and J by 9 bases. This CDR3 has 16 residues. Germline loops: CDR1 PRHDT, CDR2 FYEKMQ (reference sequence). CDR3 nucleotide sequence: TGTGCCAGCAGCTTAAGCCCGGGACAGGGGATTTCACCCCTCCACTTT. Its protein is CASSLSPGQGISPLHF.

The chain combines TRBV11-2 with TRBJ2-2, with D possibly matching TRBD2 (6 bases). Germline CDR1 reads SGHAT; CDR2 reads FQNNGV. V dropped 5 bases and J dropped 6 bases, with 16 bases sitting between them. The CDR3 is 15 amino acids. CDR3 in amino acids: CASSKIRGMAGELFF. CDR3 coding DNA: TGTGCCAGCAGCAAGATCCGGGGGATGGCCGGGGAGCTGTTTTTT.

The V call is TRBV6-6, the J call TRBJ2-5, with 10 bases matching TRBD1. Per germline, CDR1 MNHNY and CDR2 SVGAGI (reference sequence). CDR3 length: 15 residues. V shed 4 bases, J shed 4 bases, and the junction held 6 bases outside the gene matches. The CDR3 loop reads CASSSRTGGLETQYF. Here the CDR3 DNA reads TGTGCCAGCAGTTCCAGGACAGGGGGATTAGAGACCCAGTACTTC.